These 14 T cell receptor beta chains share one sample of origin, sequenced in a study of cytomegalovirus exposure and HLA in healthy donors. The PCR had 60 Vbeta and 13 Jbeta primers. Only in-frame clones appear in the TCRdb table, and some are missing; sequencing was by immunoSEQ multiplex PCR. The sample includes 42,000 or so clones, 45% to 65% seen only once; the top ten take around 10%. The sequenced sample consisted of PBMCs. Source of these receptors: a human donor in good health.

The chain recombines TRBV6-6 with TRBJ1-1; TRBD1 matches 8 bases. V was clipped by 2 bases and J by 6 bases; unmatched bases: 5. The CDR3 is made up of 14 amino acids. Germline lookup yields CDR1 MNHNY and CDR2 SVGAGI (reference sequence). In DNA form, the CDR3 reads TGTGCCAGCAGTTACGGACAGGGAGGTCCTGAAGCTTTCTTT. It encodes CASSYGQGGPEAFF.

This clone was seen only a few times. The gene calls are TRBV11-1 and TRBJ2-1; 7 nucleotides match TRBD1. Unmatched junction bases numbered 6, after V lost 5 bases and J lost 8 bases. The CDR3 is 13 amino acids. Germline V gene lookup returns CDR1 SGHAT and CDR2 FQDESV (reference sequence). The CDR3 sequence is CASSVDRAHEQFF. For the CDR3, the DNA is TGTGCCAGCAGCGTTGACAGGGCCCATGAGCAGTTCTTC. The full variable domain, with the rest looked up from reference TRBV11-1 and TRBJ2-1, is EAEVAQSPRYKITEKSQAVAFWCDPISGHATLYWYRQILGQGPELLVQFQDESVVDDSQLPKDRFSAERLKGVDSTLKIQPAELGDSAMYLCASSVDRAHEQFFGPGTRLTVL.

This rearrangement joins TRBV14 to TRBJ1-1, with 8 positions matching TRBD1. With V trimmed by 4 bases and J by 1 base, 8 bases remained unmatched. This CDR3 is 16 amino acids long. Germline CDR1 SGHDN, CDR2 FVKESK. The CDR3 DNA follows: TGTGCCAGCAGCCGACCCGGACAGGGAACGAACACTGAAGCTTTCTTT. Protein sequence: CASSRPGQGTNTEAFF.

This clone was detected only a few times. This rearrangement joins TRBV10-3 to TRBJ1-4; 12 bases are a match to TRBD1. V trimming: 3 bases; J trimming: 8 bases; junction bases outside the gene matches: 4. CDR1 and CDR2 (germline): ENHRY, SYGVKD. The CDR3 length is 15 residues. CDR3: CAISDWDRGLEKLFF. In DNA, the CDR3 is TGTGCCATCAGTGATTGGGACAGGGGGCTCGAAAAACTGTTTTTT.

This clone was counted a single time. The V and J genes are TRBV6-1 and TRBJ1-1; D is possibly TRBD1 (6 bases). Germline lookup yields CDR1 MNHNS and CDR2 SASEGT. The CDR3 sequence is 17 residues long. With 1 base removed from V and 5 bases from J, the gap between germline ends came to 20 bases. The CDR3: CASSEGLTGLRGTEAFF. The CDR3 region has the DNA TGTGCCAGCAGTGAAGGCCTAACAGGGCTGAGAGGTACTGAAGCTTTCTTT.

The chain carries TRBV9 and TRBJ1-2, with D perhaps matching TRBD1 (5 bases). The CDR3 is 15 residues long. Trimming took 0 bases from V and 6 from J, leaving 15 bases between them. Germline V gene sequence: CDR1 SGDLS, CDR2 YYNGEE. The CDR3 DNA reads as TGTGCCAGCAGCGTAGTTGGGGGGGGGATAGATGGCTACACCTTC. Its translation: CASSVVGGGIDGYTF.

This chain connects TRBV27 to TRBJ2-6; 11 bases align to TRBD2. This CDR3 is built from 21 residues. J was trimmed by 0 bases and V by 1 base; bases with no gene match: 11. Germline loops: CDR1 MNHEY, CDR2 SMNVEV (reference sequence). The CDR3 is CASSLYWGRLAGRSGANVLTF. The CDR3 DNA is TGTGCCAGCAGTTTATATTGGGGGAGACTAGCGGGGCGCTCTGGGGCCAACGTCCTGACTTTC. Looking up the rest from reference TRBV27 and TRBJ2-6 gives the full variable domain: EAQVTQNPRYLITVTGKKLTVTCSQNMNHEYMSWYRQDPGLGLRQIYYSMNVEVTDKGDVPEGYKVSRKEKRNFPLILESPSPNQTSLYFCASSLYWGRLAGRSGANVLTFGAGSRLTVL.

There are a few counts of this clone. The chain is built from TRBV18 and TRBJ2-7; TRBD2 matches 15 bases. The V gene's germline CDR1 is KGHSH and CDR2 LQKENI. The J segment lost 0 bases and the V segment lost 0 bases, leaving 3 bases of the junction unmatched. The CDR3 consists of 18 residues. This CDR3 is CASSPPGLAGGSSYEQYF. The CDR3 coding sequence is TGTGCCAGCTCACCACCAGGACTAGCGGGAGGGAGCTCCTACGAGCAGTACTTC.

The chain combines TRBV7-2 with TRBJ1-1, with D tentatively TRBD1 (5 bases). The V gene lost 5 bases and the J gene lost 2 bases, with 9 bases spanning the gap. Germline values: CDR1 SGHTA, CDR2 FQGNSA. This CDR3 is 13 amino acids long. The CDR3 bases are TGTGCCAGCAGCGCCGGACAAAACACTGAAGCTTTCTTT. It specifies CASSAGQNTEAFF. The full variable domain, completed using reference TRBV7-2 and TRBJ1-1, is GAGVSQSPSNKVTEKGKDVELRCDPISGHTALYWYRQSLGQGLEFLIYFQGNSAPDKSGLPSDRFSAERTGGSVSTLTIQRTQQEDSAVYLCASSAGQNTEAFFGQGTRLTVV.

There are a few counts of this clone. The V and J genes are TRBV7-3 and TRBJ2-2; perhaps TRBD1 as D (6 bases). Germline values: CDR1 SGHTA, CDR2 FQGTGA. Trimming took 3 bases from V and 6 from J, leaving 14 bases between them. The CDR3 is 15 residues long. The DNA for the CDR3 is TGTGCCAGCAGCTTCACAGGGCAAGGAGCCGGGGAGCTGTTTTTT. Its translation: CASSFTGQGAGELFF.

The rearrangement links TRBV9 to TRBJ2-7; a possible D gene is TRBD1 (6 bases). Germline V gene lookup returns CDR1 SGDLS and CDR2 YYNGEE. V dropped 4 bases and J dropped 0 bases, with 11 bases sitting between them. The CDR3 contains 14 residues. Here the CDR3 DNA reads TGTGCCAGCAGCACATCAGGGGACTCCTACGAGCAGTACTTC. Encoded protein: CASSTSGDSYEQYF.

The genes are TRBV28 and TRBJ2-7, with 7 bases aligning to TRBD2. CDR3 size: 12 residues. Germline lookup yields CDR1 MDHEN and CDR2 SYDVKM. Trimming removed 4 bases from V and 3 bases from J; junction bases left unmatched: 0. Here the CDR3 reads CASSSGGYEQYF. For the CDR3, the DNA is TGTGCCAGCAGTTCGGGAGGCTACGAGCAGTACTTC.

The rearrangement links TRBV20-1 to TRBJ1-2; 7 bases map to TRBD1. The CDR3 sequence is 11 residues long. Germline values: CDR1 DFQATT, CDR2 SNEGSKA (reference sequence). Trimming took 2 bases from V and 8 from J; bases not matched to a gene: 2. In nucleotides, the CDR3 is TGCAGTGCTAGACAGGGGGGAGGCTACACCTTC. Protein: CSARQGGGYTF.

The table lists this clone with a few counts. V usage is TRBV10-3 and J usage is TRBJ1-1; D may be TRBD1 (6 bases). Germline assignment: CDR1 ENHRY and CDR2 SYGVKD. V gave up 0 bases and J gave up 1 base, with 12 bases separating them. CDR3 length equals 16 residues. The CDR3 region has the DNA TGTGCCATCAGTGAGTCGAAGGGCAGGGGGAACACTGAAGCTTTCTTT. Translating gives CAISESKGRGNTEAFF.